The 14 T cell receptor beta chains presented below share a single source sample, sequenced in a study of T-cell memory formation after mild COVID-19. Each CDR3 protein gets one entry after TCRdb re-called the 5' RACE reads with MiXCR. The sample carries roughly 42,000 distinct CDR3 sequences, roughly 7.2% recorded once. The sequenced sample consisted of PBMCs or a T cell subset sorted from them (not recorded which). Receptors were obtained from a young man who had mild COVID-19 (a few samples of this study predate the infection). Cell type and time point are not known.

V gene TRBV6-6 combines with J gene TRBJ1-1; TRBD1 aligns across 8 bases. The CDR3 has 13 amino acids. V lost 10 bases, J lost 5 bases, and 9 bases stayed unmatched. CDR1 MNHNY and CDR2 SVGAGI come from the germline V gene (reference sequence). CDR3 sequence: CATGGQGRTEAFF. For the CDR3, the DNA is TGTGCCACCGGCGGACAGGGCAGGACTGAAGCTTTCTTT.

This clonotype came up a few times. The chain uses TRBV28 and TRBJ1-1, with no clear D. The V end lost 3 bases, the J end lost 0 bases, and 5 bases lay between the germline ends. The CDR3 runs to 13 residues. Germline V gene sequence: CDR1 MDHEN, CDR2 SYDVKM. The CDR3 bases are TGTGCCAGCAGTTTGAACCTGAACACTGAAGCTTTCTTT. It specifies CASSLNLNTEAFF.

The sample holds a few counts of this clonotype. The V and J genes are TRBV2 and TRBJ1-2; D might be TRBD1 (5 bases). From germline, CDR1 is SNHLY and CDR2 FYNNEI. CDR3 size: 14 residues. Trimming took 5 bases from V and 8 from J, leaving 18 bases between them. In nucleotides, the CDR3 is TGTGCCAGCAGTCCGACGGGGGTGGCGGGCGGCTACACCTTC. It is translated as CASSPTGVAGGYTF.

This clonotype was counted ten times or more. This chain links TRBV7-2 with TRBJ1-1; a possible D gene is TRBD1 (5 bases). The germline gives CDR1 SGHTA, CDR2 FQGNSA. The CDR3 covers 14 residues. Trimming stripped 1 base from V and 14 bases from J, with 20 bases between. CDR3 sequence: CASSLEDTGGRRFF. CDR3 in DNA: TGTGCCAGCAGCTTAGAGGATACGGGGGGAAGAAGGTTCTTT.

This clonotype has at least ten counts. The CDR3 is CASSLNRGQETQYF. As DNA, the CDR3 is TGTGCCAGCAGCTTAAACAGGGGCCAAGAGACCCAGTACTTC. The chain recombines TRBV7-2 with TRBJ2-5; 7 bases fit TRBD1. This CDR3 spans 14 amino acids. The J segment lost 1 base and the V segment lost 2 bases, leaving 1 base of the junction unmatched. CDR1 is SGHTA and CDR2 is FQGNSA in the germline V gene.

This clonotype was seen only a few times. The CDR3 region is CASSPLVAANSPLHF. The CDR3 DNA reads TGCGCCAGCAGCCCCCTCGTGGCAGCTAATTCACCCCTCCACTTT. J is TRBJ1-6 and V is TRBV4-1, with D hard to call. Germline V CDR1 and CDR2: MGHRA, YSYEKL. The CDR3 length is 15 residues. The V gene lost 4 bases and the J gene lost 6 bases, with 13 bases spanning the gap.

This clonotype came up many times. This chain connects TRBV4-1 to TRBJ1-5; a possible D gene is TRBD1 (5 bases). The CDR3 is 17 amino acids. V was cut by 0 bases and J by 3 bases, with 15 bases left in between. The germline V gene has CDR1 MGHRA and CDR2 YSYEKL. The CDR3 spells CASSQEEWGLPNQPQHF. The CDR3 region has the DNA TGCGCCAGCAGCCAAGAGGAATGGGGACTTCCCAATCAGCCCCAGCATTTT.

This clonotype has only a few counts. The CDR3, as DNA: TGTGCCAGCAGCTTAGCCTCGGTAGAGCTGTTTTTT. Translating gives CASSLASVELFF. The rearrangement links TRBV11-2 to TRBJ2-2, with D hard to call. This CDR3 comprises 12 residues. Germline CDR1 reads SGHAT; CDR2 reads FQNNGV. Deletions cut 1 base from V and 11 bases from J, with 8 bases between.

This clonotype showed up many times. The chain recombines TRBV20-1 with TRBJ1-2, with D uncertain. Per germline, CDR1 DFQATT and CDR2 SNEGSKA (reference sequence). V lost 7 bases and J lost 4, with 16 bases in between. This CDR3 has 13 amino acids. In DNA form, the CDR3 reads TGCAGTGGCCGACATCCCACAACCTATGGCTACACCTTC. Translated, it gives CSGRHPTTYGYTF.

This clonotype was picked up a small number of times. This chain uses TRBV6-2 or TRBV6-3 with TRBJ2-5; TRBD1 matches at 7 bases. V shed 7 bases, J shed 1 base, and the junction held 3 bases outside the gene matches. Germline CDR1 is MNHEY and CDR2 is SVGEGT. The CDR3 sequence is 13 residues long. The CDR3 DNA reads TGTGCCAGCACCCGGGACAGCCAAGAGACCCAGTACTTC. Its translation is CASTRDSQETQYF.

This clonotype was observed at least ten times. The chain uses TRBV7-9 and TRBJ2-5; D ambiguous. Trimming left V 5 bases short and J 4 bases short, with 17 bases between. CDR1 and CDR2 from the germline V gene are SEHNR and FQNEAQ (reference sequence). This CDR3 comprises 15 residues. CDR3 amino acids: CASSRDLVSAETQYF. The DNA for the CDR3 is TGTGCCAGCAGCAGAGACCTGGTGTCCGCAGAGACCCAGTACTTC.

This chain links TRBV9 with TRBJ1-1, with D unclear. V was trimmed by 3 bases and J by 10 bases, leaving 13 bases between them. Germline CDR1 is SGDLS and CDR2 is YYNGEE. The CDR3 consists of 12 residues. The CDR3 region is CASSATTETAFF. The CDR3 region has the DNA TGTGCCAGCAGCGCTACGACGGAGACAGCTTTCTTT.

This clonotype was seen a handful of times. This chain joins TRBV12-3 or TRBV12-4 and TRBJ2-1; D is possibly TRBD1 (6 bases). The CDR3 consists of 16 residues. With 2 bases removed from V and 5 bases from J, the gap between germline ends came to 16 bases. As DNA, the CDR3 is TGTGCCAGCAGTTTATCCCAGGGGTCGGCCGACAATGAGCAGTTCTTC. It yields the protein CASSLSQGSADNEQFF.

V is TRBV7-3 and J is TRBJ1-2, with a possible D match to TRBD1 (6 bases). V was pared by 6 bases and J by 3 bases, with 20 bases between. The CDR3 is 16 residues long. Germline CDR1 is SGHTA and CDR2 is FQGTGA. CDR3 DNA: TGTGCCAGCAGTTCCACTTGGTCAGGGGATTACTATGGCTACACCTTC. Protein product: CASSSTWSGDYYGYTF.